A single sample gave rise to the 19 T cell receptor beta chains below, sequenced in a study of cytomegalovirus exposure and HLA in healthy donors. 13 Jbeta primers and 60 Vbeta primers were used for the PCR. The repertoire was sequenced with immunoSEQ multiplex PCR; TCRdb's copy has only in-frame clones and lacks some. The sample includes some 160,000 clones, approximately 80% of them seen just once. Sequenced material: PBMCs. The receptors here all came from a male donor in good health and CMV-seronegative.

This sequence joins TRBV27 and TRBJ2-7; TRBD2 might be the D (7 bases). V lost 3 bases and J 1 base, leaving 13 bases between the germline ends. Germline values: CDR1 MNHEY, CDR2 SMNVEV (reference sequence). The length of the CDR3 is 15 residues. The CDR3 sequence is CASSLGRGPSYEQYF. The CDR3 DNA reads TGTGCCAGCAGTTTGGGGCGGGGGCCATCCTACGAGCAGTACTTC.

The CDR3 is CASSVGQGAYGYTF. CDR3 sequence (DNA): TGTGCCAGCAGCGTAGGACAGGGGGCTTATGGCTACACCTTC. The genes are TRBV9 and TRBJ1-2, with 10 bases aligning to TRBD1. The CDR3 totals 14 residues. With 0 bases clipped from V and 5 bases from J, the junction kept 1 base outside the gene matches. The germline CDR1 and CDR2 sequences are SGDLS and YYNGEE.

The J gene is TRBJ1-2, the V gene TRBV4-2; unclear D gene. V lost 3 bases and J lost 4, with 18 bases in between. The germline CDR1 and CDR2 sequences are LGHNA and YNFKEQ. The CDR3 contains 16 residues. CDR3 loop: CASSQTLGVASYGYTF. CDR3 nucleotide sequence: TGTGCCAGCAGCCAGACGCTAGGCGTTGCATCCTATGGCTACACCTTC.

The chain couples TRBV28 to TRBJ2-7; a weak D match, TRBD1 (5 bases). The V gene's germline CDR1 is MDHEN and CDR2 SYDVKM. This CDR3 comprises 13 residues. The ends were cut back, 6 bases at V and 3 bases at J, with 12 bases in the middle. CDR3 bases: TGTGCCAGCAGCCAGACAGATTTCTACGAGCAGTACTTC. Encoded protein: CASSQTDFYEQYF.

This chain joins TRBV7-3 and TRBJ2-3; 8 bases match TRBD1. V was clipped by 5 bases and J by 3 bases; unmatched bases: 7. This CDR3 has 15 amino acids. Per germline, CDR1 SGHTA and CDR2 FQGTGA. The CDR3 loop is CASSPTGGWTDTQYF. CDR3 bases: TGTGCCAGCAGCCCAACAGGGGGTTGGACAGATACGCAGTATTTT.

The rearrangement joins TRBV5-1 to TRBJ2-2, with a weak D call TRBD2 (6 bases). The CDR3 sequence is 17 residues long. Germline V gene data show CDR1 as SGHRS and CDR2 as YFSETQ. Trimming removed 4 bases from V and 1 base from J, with 17 bases in between. CDR3 nucleotides: TGCGCCAGCAGCCCGGGGGTCGGTCGGATGAACACCGGGGAGCTGTTTTTT. Amino acid sequence: CASSPGVGRMNTGELFF.

In this sample, this clone turned up a few times. The chain is built from TRBV6-5 and TRBJ2-7; tentatively, D is TRBD1 (6 bases). From germline, CDR1 is MNHEY and CDR2 SVGAGI. Deletions cut 2 bases from V and 2 bases from J, with 13 bases between. The CDR3 extends over 15 amino acids. CDR3 protein: CASSYEGGAPYEQYF. The CDR3 DNA reads TGTGCCAGCAGTTACGAAGGGGGAGCTCCCTACGAGCAGTACTTC.

A few counts support this clone. The CDR3 DNA follows: TGTGCCAGCAGTATAGCGGGAGAGCACTACAATGAGCAGTTCTTC. Its protein is CASSIAGEHYNEQFF. The chain uses TRBV11-1 and TRBJ2-1, with 9 nucleotides matching TRBD2. The CDR3 has 15 amino acids. Trimming at V came to 6 bases and at J to 3 bases, leaving 6 bases not matched to a gene. Germline loops: CDR1 SGHAT, CDR2 FQDESV (reference sequence).

A remark on this clone: A read error may produce the germline difference seen at one junction end. The sample holds other DNA sequences that translate to the same CDR3. The chain carries TRBV19 and TRBJ1-2, with D possibly matching TRBD1 (6 bases). The CDR3 is made up of 13 amino acids. Germline V gene data show CDR1 as LNHDA and CDR2 as SQIVND (reference sequence). CDR3: CASSKTGSYGYTF. CDR3 nucleotides: TGTGCCAGTAGTAAGACAGGAAGTTATGGCTATACCTTC.

The chain couples TRBV2 to TRBJ1-5, with D unclear. CDR3 length equals 13 residues. Germline V CDR1 and CDR2: SNHLY, FYNNEI. Between the trimmed V and J ends, which lost 3 bases and 4 bases, there was a span of 7 bases. This chain's CDR3 is CASSESRNQPQHF. DNA for the CDR3: TGTGCCAGCAGTGAGTCCCGTAATCAGCCCCAGCATTTT.

The rearrangement links TRBV11-2 to TRBJ2-6; D gene unclear. This CDR3 is 16 amino acids long. V lost 1 base and J 1 base, leaving 8 bases between the germline ends. The germline V gene encodes CDR1 SGHAT and CDR2 FQNNGV. For the CDR3, the DNA is TGTGCCAGCAGCTTAGTTTTCAGTTCTGGGGCCAACGTCCTGACTTTC. This encodes CASSLVFSSGANVLTF.

The chain recombines TRBV5-1 with TRBJ2-1; tentatively, D is TRBD1 (6 bases). CDR3 size: 14 residues. In germline, CDR1 is SGHRS, CDR2 YFSETQ. V was trimmed by 0 bases and J by 7 bases, leaving 11 bases between them. The CDR3 sequence is CASSLASTGNEQFF. Here the CDR3 DNA reads TGCGCCAGCAGCTTGGCCAGCACAGGGAATGAGCAGTTCTTC.

The gene calls are TRBV6-5 and TRBJ2-3; 8 positions match TRBD2. Germline V gene sequence: CDR1 MNHEY, CDR2 SVGAGI. CDR3 length: 15 amino acids. Unmatched junction bases numbered 4, after V lost 2 bases and J lost 3 bases. This CDR3 is CASSYILAGTDTQYF. The CDR3 DNA is TGTGCCAGCAGTTACATCTTAGCGGGGACAGATACGCAGTATTTT.

The chain has TRBV11-1 and TRBJ2-5, with D possibly being TRBD2 (7 bases). Trimming left V 7 bases short and J 4 bases short, with 13 bases between. Per the germline V gene, CDR1 is SGHAT and CDR2 is FQDESV (reference sequence). This CDR3 has 13 residues. The CDR3 nucleotides are TGTGCCAGCAAACCGGGGGGCGGAGAGACCCAGTACTTC. The encoded protein is CASKPGGGETQYF.

This chain links TRBV5-1 with TRBJ2-7; 7 bases are shared with TRBD1. Germline loops: CDR1 SGHRS, CDR2 YFSETQ. Trimming at V came to 4 bases and at J to 5 bases, leaving 9 bases not matched to a gene. The CDR3 runs 14 residues. The CDR3 DNA reads as TGCGCCAGCAGCGGCCGACAGGGCTTCAACGAGCAGTACTTC. It encodes CASSGRQGFNEQYF.

The rearrangement joins TRBV29-1 to TRBJ1-1; perhaps TRBD1 as D (5 bases). The CDR3 contains 13 residues. The germline CDR1 and CDR2 sequences are SQVTM and ANQGSEA. With 2 bases removed from V and 1 base from J, the gap between germline ends came to 8 bases. The CDR3 spells CSVEKGWNTEAFF. The CDR3 DNA follows: TGCAGCGTTGAAAAGGGGTGGAACACTGAAGCTTTCTTT.

This clone was recorded a few times. The chain couples TRBV9 to TRBJ2-7; possibly TRBD2 for D (5 bases). From germline, CDR1 is SGDLS and CDR2 YYNGEE. The CDR3 totals 16 residues. The germline V and J ends were trimmed by 4 bases and 4 bases, with 21 bases remaining between them. The CDR3 loop reads CASSQEGRARGYEQYF. CDR3 coding DNA: TGTGCCAGCAGCCAAGAAGGGCGGGCCCGAGGGTACGAGCAGTACTTC. Using reference TRBV9 and TRBJ2-7 for the parts outside the CDR3, the full variable domain is DSGVTQTPKHLITATGQRVTLRCSPRSGDLSVYWYQQSLDQGLQFLIQYYNGEERAKGNILERFSAQQFPDLHSELNLSSLELGDSALYFCASSQEGRARGYEQYFGPGTRLTVT.

Here the CDR3 DNA reads TGTGCCAGCAGTCCTATGACCGGGACAGGGGACAATGAGCAGTTCTTC. The encoded protein is CASSPMTGTGDNEQFF. V is TRBV28 and J is TRBJ2-1; 10 nucleotides line up with TRBD1. Trimming at V came to 5 bases and at J to 5 bases, leaving 9 bases not matched to a gene. Germline CDR1 reads MDHEN; CDR2 reads SYDVKM. The CDR3 consists of 16 residues.

This sequence joins TRBV11-1 and TRBJ2-2; the match to TRBD2 covers 9 bases. The germline V gene has CDR1 SGHAT and CDR2 FQDESV (reference sequence). The CDR3 has 17 amino acids. V trimming: 1 base; J trimming: 6 bases; junction bases outside the gene matches: 9. The DNA of the CDR3 is TGTGCCAGCAGCTTAGGGGCCGGCGGGGGGGCCGCCGGGGAGCTGTTTTTT. The encoded protein is CASSLGAGGGAAGELFF.